Described below is a single TCR beta chain sequence and its context. Its antigen has not been determined. One base away there is no much larger clone; base qualities are not given. Genomic DNA was extracted from sorted cells for sequencing of the TCRbeta CDR3 region. The immunoSEQ Assay was used for sequencing of TCRbeta CDR3 regions. This is the immuneACCESS table as TCRdb keeps it, with only in-frame sequences that have V and J called. A part of the clones is gone; compared with another copy, unresolved V genes explain less than half, and the rest is unexplained. This sample gives tens of thousands of clones in total; approximately 86% of them show up just once. The biggest ten clones account for about 23% of the sample. From a lookup of the germline V gene (reference sequence), CDR1 and CDR2 are SEHNR and FQNEAQ. Measured from the cysteine to the phenylalanine, the CDR3 is 13 residues long. CDR3 DNA only is kept here, 39 bases in frame from base 1. V is cut by 5 bases and J by 5 bases, and the space between the germline ends is 10 bases.

The data belong to a study of OX40 agonist ivuxolimab in advanced cancers. With regard to the full study: Ivuxolimab was an agonistic, fully human IgG2 monoclonal antibody directed against OX40 (CD134), a costimulatory receptor. Of the roughly 51 patients in dose escalation, some 20 had hepatocellular carcinoma, some 15 had melanoma, 9 had renal cell carcinoma and 9 had head and neck cancer. Prior anti-PD-1, anti-PD-L1 or anti-CTLA-4 therapy was permitted, and checkpoint inhibitors had been received by about 36% of dose-escalation patients. Peripheral TCRbeta sequencing aimed to test whether ivuxolimab altered TCR sequence diversity and caused clonal T-cell expansion. Three dose-escalation patients achieved partial responses, one with hepatocellular carcinoma and two with cutaneous melanoma. A male proportion of almost 85% and a mean age of about 60 years, ranging from roughly 20 to 80, were recorded for the dose-escalation cohort. The paper describes the monotherapy dose-escalation part (N of about 47 patients) of the phase I trial of ivuxolimab. Intravenous ivuxolimab was administered to patients every 2 weeks at six dose levels: 0.01, 0.1, 0.3, 1.5, 3 and 10 mg/kg. Paper-wide results and their limitations: At doses of 0.1 to 3.0 mg/kg, clonal expansion of both CD4+ and CD8+ blood T cells was observed from baseline to week 6. Which antigens the clonally expanded peripheral T cells were specific for was not determined. In the 0.1-3.0 mg/kg groups, partial responders were among the patients with the lowest normalized peripheral clonal expansion, particularly in CD8+ T cells. After ivuxolimab, CD8+ T cells had more expanded clones than CD4+ T cells on average. Low levels of normalized T-cell clonal expansion were also seen in some nonresponding patients.

Patients with a history of autoimmune disease or receiving systemic immunosuppression were excluded from the trial. Peripheral blood for TCR sequencing was collected from all dose cohorts at baseline, on cycle 4 day 1, and on cycle 7 day 1. The samples were taken from a phase I, first-in-human, multicenter, open-label dose-escalation trial of ivuxolimab. Adults with locally advanced or metastatic head and neck squamous cell, hepatocellular, melanoma or renal cell carcinoma were enrolled in the trial. Before TCR sequencing, CD4+ and CD8+ T cells were separately sorted from peripheral blood. The clonotype originates from an adult with an advanced solid tumor such as melanoma, head and neck, liver or kidney cancer. The sequenced sample was CD4+ or CD8+ T cells sorted from blood, obtained in a trial of the OX40 agonist ivuxolimab. This receptor chain uses TRBV7-9 and TRBJ2-1; too little of a D gene remains to name it. The sequenced DNA: TGTGCCAGCAGCGTGGGTGTAAACAATGAGCAGTTCTTC. The encoded protein is CASSVGVNNEQFF.